Each of the 3 T cell receptor beta chains below was sequenced from the same sample in a study of healthy donors' naive CD4 and CD8 T cells. Starting from approximately 500 ng of total RNA, TCR libraries were made with linear amplification. TCRdb recomputed calls from the reads with MiXCR, one row per CDR3 protein. The sample carries around 200,000 distinct CDR3 sequences, over 60% recorded once. What was sequenced was naive CD4+ and CD8+ T cells sorted from blood, pooled from several donors. The receptors here all came from a pool of human donors in good health; the sample pools cells from several healthy donors.

The rearrangement links TRBV6-5 to TRBJ2-7, with TRBD2 matching over 10 bases. Germline lookup yields CDR1 MNHEY and CDR2 SVGAGI. This CDR3 has 15 amino acids. V trimming: 2 bases; J trimming: 1 base; junction bases outside the gene matches: 2. DNA of the CDR3: TGTGCCAGCAGTTACGGAGCGGGAGGGTCCTACGAGCAGTACTTC. It encodes CASSYGAGGSYEQYF.

The rearrangement joins TRBV6-6 to TRBJ2-3; possible D gene TRBD2, 5 bases. Trimming took 5 bases from V and 2 from J, leaving 14 bases between them. Germline V lookup: CDR1 MNHNY, CDR2 SVGAGI (reference sequence). CDR3 size: 15 residues. This CDR3 is CASSPHRGNTDTQYF. DNA for the CDR3: TGTGCCAGCAGTCCCCACCGGGGAAACACAGATACGCAGTATTTT.

The chain carries TRBV19 and TRBJ2-1; 9 nucleotides agree with TRBD1. V lost 9 bases, J lost 2 bases, and 5 bases stayed unmatched. The CDR3 runs to 14 residues. Per the germline V gene, CDR1 is LNHDA and CDR2 is SQIVND (reference sequence). The CDR3 loop is CASNDRGTYNEQFF. The CDR3 bases are TGTGCCAGCAACGACAGGGGGACCTACAATGAGCAGTTCTTC.